This T cell receptor (beta chain) was sequenced in a study of blood T cell repertoires in COVID-19. At the level of the study: T cells, B-cell-depleted T cells, or PBMCs provided the cDNA or gDNA that served as material.

Clones were sequenced by immunoSEQ multiplex PCR, and TCRdb holds only the in-frame ones, with some missing. The profile shows roughly 190,000 clones, less than 90% of them singletons. Germline lookup yields CDR1 SGHVS and CDR2 FQNEAQ. This CDR3 has 14 residues. Trimming cost V 1 base and J 5 bases, with 10 bases left between them. The sequencing input was peripheral blood. The TCR originated in a woman aged 40 to 50 with acute or convalescent COVID-19. The genes are TRBV7-8 and TRBJ2-3; no reliable D call. CDR3 nucleotide sequence: TGTGCCAGCAGCTTAGAACGGGTGGGAGATACGCAGTATTTT. Protein product: CASSLERVGDTQYF.